The clone carrying this TCR beta chain was detected only a few times. As yet, its antigen is unknown. Ophthalmopathy patients showed a Clinical Activity Score of at least 3, NOSPECS grade of at least 4 and duration under 3 months. Exclusions: uncontrolled infection, other autoimmune disease, pregnancy, lactation. Diagnosing involved the use of clinical symptoms, serum thyroxine and TRAb, thyroid ultrasound and orbital computed tomography. This entry comes from a study of T cells in Graves' hyperthyroidism and ophthalmopathy. RNA transcripts provided the source from which TCR beta CDR3 regions were amplified. HTBI primers were employed in a first-round RT-PCR of the TCR CDR3. In TCRdb, the multiplex PCR reads were re-called with MiXCR into one record per CDR3 protein. The sample holds 310,000 or so distinct CDR3 sequences, about 17% seen once. The study's findings and limits: Blood samples included most of the expanded thyroid clonotypes exceeding 0.001.

This receptor was obtained from a woman aged 60-75 years with Graves' ophthalmopathy. Sequenced: blood.

CDR3 region: CSGRVGGGGTDTQYF. DNA of the CDR3: TGCAGCGGTCGGGTTGGGGGAGGGGGCACAGATACGCAGTATTTT. The chain is built from TRBV29-1 and TRBJ2-3, with TRBD2 matching over 7 bases. Trimming removed 7 bases from V and 1 base from J; junction bases left unmatched: 11. Germline V gene data show CDR1 as SQVTM and CDR2 as ANQGSEA. This CDR3 is built from 15 residues.